This T cell receptor beta chain emerged from a study of cytomegalovirus exposure and HLA in healthy donors. A word on this clone: Its cognate antigen is unknown.

PCR used 60 Vbeta primers and 13 Jbeta primers. Sequenced by immunoSEQ multiplex PCR; TCRdb stores in-frame clones only, minus some. The sample has about 110,000 clones, around 85% seen once. General observations from the study: Links to common viral pathogens appeared, in a later analysis, for several of the most significant clusters. No immune exposure information besides CMV serostatus was available. Earlier findings revealed that most TCR beta V segments proved productive either about 87% or about 30% of the time.

Unmatched junction bases numbered 13, after V lost 6 bases and J lost 6 bases. Germline CDR1 and CDR2: LNHDA and SQIVND (reference sequence). This CDR3 has 15 residues. The sequence derives from a man in his forties in good health and CMV-seronegative. The V and J genes are TRBV19 and TRBJ1-1; 7 positions agree with TRBD1. Material: PBMCs. The chain's CDR3 is CASSSQGVLGAEAFF. The CDR3 DNA reads TGTGCCAGTAGCTCTCAGGGGGTTTTAGGCGCTGAAGCTTTCTTT. The variable domain in full, completed from reference TRBV19 and TRBJ1-1, reads DGGITQSPKYLFRKEGQNVTLSCEQNLNHDAMYWYRQDPGQGLRLIYYSQIVNDFQKGDIAEGYSVSREKKESFPLTVTSAQKNPTAFYLCASSSQGVLGAEAFFGQGTRLTVV.